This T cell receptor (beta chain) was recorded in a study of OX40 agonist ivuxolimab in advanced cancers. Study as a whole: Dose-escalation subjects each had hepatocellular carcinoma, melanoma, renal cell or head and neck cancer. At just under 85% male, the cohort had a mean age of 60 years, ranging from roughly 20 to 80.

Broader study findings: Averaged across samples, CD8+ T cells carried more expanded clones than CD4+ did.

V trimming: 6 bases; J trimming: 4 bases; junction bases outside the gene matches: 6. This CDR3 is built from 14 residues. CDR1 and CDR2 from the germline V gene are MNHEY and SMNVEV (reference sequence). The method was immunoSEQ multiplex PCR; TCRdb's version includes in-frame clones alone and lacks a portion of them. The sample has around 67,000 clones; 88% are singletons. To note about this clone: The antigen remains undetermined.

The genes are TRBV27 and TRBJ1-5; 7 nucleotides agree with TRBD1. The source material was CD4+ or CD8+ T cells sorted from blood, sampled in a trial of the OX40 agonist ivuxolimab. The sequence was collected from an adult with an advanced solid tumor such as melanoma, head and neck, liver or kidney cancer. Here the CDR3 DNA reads TGTGCCAGCAGCAATAGACAGGGAAATCAGCCCCAGCATTTT. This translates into CASSNRQGNQPQHF.